This is a list of T cell receptor beta chains from one sample in a study of beta chain features in type 1 diabetes. TCRdb's copy holds only in-frame clones and misses some; the assay was immunoSEQ multiplex PCR. The sample carries hundreds of thousands of clones, roughly 13% recorded once. The material sequenced was naive CD4+ T cells from blood. The receptor source for this set is a woman between 18 and 29 years old with type 1 diabetes. Each CDR3 is given without its conserved first and last residue. The D gene is left open where the match is weak.

D gene	V gene	J gene	CDR3 protein
TRBD2	TRBV11-2	TRBJ2-7	ASSLRGGEIHEQY
-	TRBV4-3	TRBJ2-7	ASSQDAGPYEQY
-	TRBV5-4	TRBJ2-7	ASSYRDSYEQY
-	TRBV18	TRBJ1-6	ASSPPSGGNSPLH
-	TRBV11-2	TRBJ2-7	ASSSQQVSYEQY
-	TRBV27	TRBJ2-4	ASSYYPPAKNIQY
-	TRBV20-1	TRBJ2-1	SATLLSGEF
TRBD1	TRBV30	TRBJ2-1	AWQLGQGPHNEQF
TRBD1	TRBV2	TRBJ2-6	ASSPDRGSGANVLT
-	TRBV9	TRBJ1-2	ASSVPGGGGYT
TRBD2	TRBV11-3	TRBJ2-5	ASSLKRDQETQY
TRBD2	TRBV6-4	TRBJ2-1	ASSDSAGGGNEQF
TRBD1	TRBV11-2	TRBJ1-1	ASSPGQGLRAF
-	TRBV30	TRBJ1-1	AWNKGVYGNTEAF
-	TRBV15	TRBJ2-7	ATSRDRYEQY
-	TRBV2	TRBJ1-2	ASRGDIGSGYT
-	TRBV9	TRBJ2-3	ASSVVARFTDTQY
-	TRBV5-1	TRBJ1-6	ASSLGQGVDNSPLH
-	TRBV29-1	TRBJ1-6	SVSPGTDNSPLH
-	TRBV19	TRBJ2-7	ASSLLHLTYEQY
-	TRBV30	TRBJ1-2	AWSLRDGYT
-	TRBV4-2	TRBJ2-7	ASSQDSGHSEQY
TRBD2	TRBV7-8	TRBJ2-6	ASSLVGALGLINGANVLT
TRBD2	TRBV2	TRBJ2-4	ASSVRLAGGFGNIQY
-	TRBV7-2	TRBJ1-5	ASSSLGDQPQH
TRBD2	TRBV7-6	TRBJ2-3	ASSAGLAGGSDTQY
-	TRBV11-3	TRBJ2-2	ASSPGLTDTGELF
TRBD1	TRBV2	TRBJ1-5	ASSEGTGPGNQPQH
-	TRBV10-2	TRBJ2-7	ASSPGLPTYEQY
TRBD2	TRBV7-2	TRBJ2-2	ASSLAWASGRSGELF
TRBD1	TRBV5-1	TRBJ2-3	ASTKDRGGADTQY
-	TRBV15	TRBJ2-7	ATRGQGIYEQY
TRBD1	TRBV4-3	TRBJ2-1	ASSQGTGDRSWV
-	TRBV28	TRBJ1-1	ASSLPPSTGNTEAF
TRBD1	TRBV25-1	TRBJ1-4	ASSEGQGREKLF
TRBD2	TRBV29-1	TRBJ2-5	SVTGGGWERETQY
TRBD1	TRBV11-2	TRBJ1-4	ASSTGTGKPLSLF
TRBD2	TRBV29-1	TRBJ2-1	SAGLAGGTGEQF
-	TRBV5-4	TRBJ2-6	ASSSGLLLT
TRBD2	TRBV4-3	TRBJ2-1	ASSQESSGVINEQF
-	TRBV4-3	TRBJ2-5	ASSQNQRFQETQY
-	TRBV30	TRBJ1-1	AWSRESEAF
-	TRBV5-1	TRBJ2-2	ASSYRDSARELF
TRBD2	TRBV5-4	TRBJ2-7	ASSLASGRAYEQY
-	TRBV4-3	TRBJ1-2	ASSQDYGEGGYT
-	TRBV20-1	TRBJ1-2	SASERYT
-	TRBV5-1	TRBJ1-1	ASSFSEAEAF
-	TRBV5-1	TRBJ2-1	ASSPGVNEQF